These T cell receptor beta chains were read from a single sample in a study of blood T cell repertoires in COVID-19. Profiling relied on immunoSEQ multiplex PCR, and the TCRdb table lists in-frame clones only, not all of them. The sample carries roughly 62,000 clones, roughly 92% recorded once. What was sequenced was peripheral blood. Every receptor here comes from a human donor in a cohort sampled during active COVID-19. Each CDR3 is given with its conserved first and last residue. The order of the fields is J gene, V gene, D gene, clone size, CDR3 protein, CDR3 DNA. A D gene is named only where the DNA matches it firmly. The size entry is marked missing in some rows and otherwise reads once, few, many or a size class.

TRBJ1-1,TRBV3-1/TRBV3-2,.,.,CASSTLGGYYTEAFF,TGTGCCAGCAGCACGCTAGGAGGGTATTACACTGAAGCTTTCTTT
TRBJ1-2,TRBV6-1,.,.,CASSEPSAGPYGYTF,TGTGCCAGCAGTGAGCCTAGTGCGGGGCCCTATGGCTACACCTTC
TRBJ2-1,TRBV20-1,.,.,CSAHNNEQFF,TGCAGTGCCCACAACAATGAGCAGTTCTTC
TRBJ1-2,TRBV4-1,TRBD1,.,CASSQVPLLGQGYGYTF,TGCGCCAGCAGCCAAGTCCCCCTTCTAGGACAGGGCTATGGCTACACCTTC
TRBJ1-5,TRBV15,.,.,CATSTETDRSNQPQHF,TGTGCCACCAGCACAGAAACGGACAGAAGCAATCAGCCCCAGCATTTT
TRBJ1-2,TRBV3-1/TRBV3-2,.,.,CASSQDQGGGYTF,TGTGCCAGCAGCCAAGATCAGGGTGGCGGCTACACCTTC
TRBJ2-4,TRBV28,.,.,CASSFGGTKNIQYF,TGTGCCAGCAGTTTCGGGGGAACCAAAAACATTCAGTACTTC
TRBJ1-1,TRBV4-1,.,.,CASSLNTVTEAFF,TGCGCCAGCAGTCTTAATACTGTCACTGAAGCTTTCTTT
TRBJ1-5,TRBV18,.,.,CASSPARILGVQPQHF,TGTGCCAGCTCACCAGCGAGGATTTTAGGGGTCCAGCCCCAGCATTTT
TRBJ1-5,TRBV28,TRBD1,.,CASSYRGLQPQHF,TGTGCCAGCAGTTACAGGGGGCTTCAGCCCCAGCATTTT
TRBJ2-1,TRBV7-2,TRBD2,.,CASSRTSGILPEQFF,TGTGCCAGCAGCAGGACTAGCGGGATATTACCCGAGCAGTTCTTC
TRBJ1-1,TRBV10-3,.,.,CATHGPGSEAFF,TGTGCCACCCATGGGCCTGGGTCCGAAGCTTTCTTT
TRBJ1-2,TRBV6-5,.,.,CASSYSVSFGYTF,TGTGCCAGCAGTTACTCTGTTTCTTTCGGCTACACCTTC
TRBJ2-1,TRBV5-4,TRBD2,.,CASSKAGGGIPNEQFF,TGTGCCAGCAGCAAGGCGGGGGGGGGAATTCCCAATGAGCAGTTCTTC
TRBJ2-1,TRBV28,TRBD1,.,CASSLPGGGEQFF,TGTGCCAGCAGTTTACCAGGGGGCGGGGAGCAGTTCTTC
TRBJ1-1,TRBV19,TRBD1,.,CASSSTGTVLEAFF,TGTGCCAGTAGTTCCACCGGGACAGTATTAGAAGCTTTCTTT
TRBJ1-3,TRBV19,.,.,CASSSEGRNTIYF,TGTGCCAGTAGTTCGGAGGGCCGAAACACCATATATTTT
TRBJ1-3,TRBV7-9,TRBD1,few,CASSSRDSGNTIYF,TGTGCCAGCAGCTCCAGGGACAGTGGAAACACCATATATTTT
TRBJ2-7,TRBV4-3,.,.,CASSQSQVVGGYEQYF,TGCGCCAGCAGCCAAAGTCAGGTAGTCGGAGGCTACGAGCAGTACTTC
TRBJ2-3,TRBV7-3,TRBD1,.,CASSTDRAADTQYF,TGTGCCAGCAGCACGGACAGGGCCGCAGATACGCAGTATTTT
TRBJ1-6,TRBV4-1,TRBD1,.,CASSQLGQGGSPLHF,TGCGCCAGCAGCCAATTGGGACAGGGTGGTTCACCCCTCCACTTT
TRBJ1-3,TRBV4-2,TRBD1,.,CASSQEGGTGVNTIYF,TGTGCCAGCAGCCAAGAGGGGGGGACAGGGGTGAACACCATATATTTT
TRBJ2-2,TRBV2,.,once,CASSQTGLGELFF,TGTGCCAGCAGCCAAACAGGGCTAGGGGAGCTGTTTTTT
TRBJ2-2,TRBV7-3,TRBD1,.,CASSLTGGDGGELFF,TGTGCCAGCAGCTTAACAGGGGGCGATGGCGGGGAGCTGTTTTTT
TRBJ1-1,TRBV5-5,.,.,CASSLGLLGAEAFF,TGTGCCAGCAGCTTAGGACTCCTTGGGGCTGAAGCTTTCTTT
TRBJ2-3,TRBV10-3,.,.,CAISESRGASTDTQYF,TGTGCCATCAGTGAGTCCCGCGGGGCTAGCACAGATACGCAGTATTTT
TRBJ1-5,TRBV6-2/TRBV6-3,TRBD1,.,CASSSGQGGIQPQHF,TGTGCCAGCAGTTCCGGACAGGGAGGTATTCAGCCCCAGCATTTT
TRBJ2-3,TRBV7-3,.,once,CASSLQSSTDTQYF,TGTGCCAGCAGCTTACAGTCTAGCACAGATACGCAGTATTTT
TRBJ2-7,TRBV19,.,once,CASSPRSTGGYEQYF,TGTGCCAGTAGTCCTCGTTCAACTGGAGGCTACGAGCAGTACTTC
TRBJ1-2,TRBV7-5,.,.,CARTVSGGYTF,TGTGCCAGAACAGTGTCGGGTGGCTACACCTTC
TRBJ1-2,TRBV7-2,.,.,CASSLIPSGDYGYTF,TGTGCCAGCAGCTTAATTCCCTCAGGGGACTATGGCTACACCTTC
TRBJ2-5,TRBV18,.,.,CASGEAELQETQYF,TGTGCCAGCGGTGAGGCGGAACTGCAAGAGACCCAGTACTTC
TRBJ2-5,TRBV7-7,.,.,CASSLVLAPSKTQYF,TGTGCTAGCAGCTTAGTGTTAGCCCCCAGCAAGACCCAGTACTTC
TRBJ2-7,TRBV6-5,.,.,CASSLDRRVHEQYF,TGTGCCAGCAGTCTGGACAGACGCGTCCACGAGCAGTACTTC
TRBJ2-4,TRBV5-6,.,.,CASSYTGLAKNIQYF,TGTGCCAGCAGCTACACAGGGTTGGCCAAAAACATTCAGTACTTC
TRBJ1-4,TRBV9,TRBD1,.,CASSPRTGILVTEKLFF,TGTGCCAGCAGCCCCCGGACAGGTATCTTGGTAACAGAAAAACTGTTTTTT
TRBJ2-1,TRBV4-1,TRBD2,.,CASSQDWGGGALDEQFF,TGCGCCAGCAGCCAAGATTGGGGCGGGGGGGCTCTAGATGAGCAGTTCTTC
TRBJ2-3,TRBV19,.,.,CASSNGLRTDTQYF,TGTGCCAGTAGTAACGGACTTCGCACAGATACGCAGTATTTT
TRBJ2-1,TRBV3-1/TRBV3-2,TRBD2,once,CASSQVSGGGLSYNEQFF,TGTGCCAGCAGCCAAGTATCGGGGGGGGGCCTCTCCTACAATGAGCAGTTCTTC
TRBJ2-3,TRBV19,.,.,CASQGDPDTQYF,TGTGCCAGTCAGGGTGATCCAGATACGCAGTATTTT
TRBJ2-6,TRBV7-3,.,.,CASNSFLGANVLTF,TGTGCCAGCAACAGTTTTCTTGGGGCCAACGTCCTGACTTTC
TRBJ1-6,TRBV28,TRBD1,.,CASSPGTGVSPLHF,TGTGCCAGCAGCCCCGGGACAGGGGTGTCACCCCTCCACTTT
TRBJ2-5,TRBV2,.,.,CASRKSGQPYQETQYF,TGTGCCAGCAGGAAATCAGGACAGCCGTACCAAGAGACCCAGTACTTC
TRBJ2-3,TRBV5-1,.,few,CASSLMTASDTQYF,TGCGCCAGCAGCTTAATGACAGCCTCAGATACGCAGTATTTT
TRBJ1-1,TRBV6-5,.,.,CASTISTGVTEAFF,TGTGCCAGCACCATATCGACCGGGGTGACTGAAGCTTTCTTT
TRBJ2-7,TRBV5-6,.,.,CASSPVDTFQQYF,TGTGCCAGCAGCCCCGTGGACACCTTCCAGCAGTACTTC
TRBJ2-7,TRBV5-1,TRBD2,once,CASGPDLAGVEQYF,TGCGCCAGCGGGCCTGACCTAGCGGGAGTCGAGCAGTACTTC
TRBJ1-5,TRBV5-1,.,once,CASSLGFGGAGDQPQHF,TGCGCCAGCAGCTTGGGTTTCGGAGGAGCTGGCGATCAGCCCCAGCATTTT
TRBJ1-2,TRBV18,.,.,CASSPPPRQTYGYTF,TGTGCCAGCTCACCACCTCCGAGGCAGACCTATGGCTACACCTTC
TRBJ1-2,TRBV9,.,.,CASSVQGRADYGYTF,TGTGCCAGCAGCGTACAGGGGCGTGCTGACTATGGCTACACCTTC
TRBJ2-1,TRBV24-1,TRBD2,.,CATSDVSGGADEQFF,TGTGCCACCAGTGACGTTAGCGGGGGGGCGGATGAGCAGTTCTTC
TRBJ2-3,TRBV24-1,.,.,CATSDTQGSTDTQYF,TGTGCCACCAGTGATACTCAGGGGAGCACAGATACGCAGTATTTT
TRBJ1-1,TRBV18,.,.,CASSPPYRNTEAFF,TGTGCCAGCTCACCCCCCTATAGGAACACTGAAGCTTTCTTT
TRBJ2-1,TRBV7-8,TRBD2,.,CASSLRASGASSYNEQFF,TGTGCCAGCAGCTTAAGGGCTAGCGGGGCGAGCTCCTACAATGAGCAGTTCTTC
TRBJ1-6,TRBV19,TRBD1,.,CASSMKGALGGSPLHF,TGTGCCAGTAGTATGAAGGGGGCATTGGGGGGATCACCCCTCCACTTT
TRBJ2-7,TRBV5-1,.,once,CASSSPGHIYEQYF,TGCGCCAGCAGCTCGCCGGGACATATCTACGAGCAGTACTTC
TRBJ1-5,TRBV19,.,.,CAARSFNQPQHF,TGTGCCGCGCGGTCCTTCAATCAGCCCCAGCATTTT